Presented here are 18 T cell receptor beta chains from one specimen sequenced in a study of CD8+ T cells in alopecia areata. The sequencing template was cDNA reverse transcribed from extracted RNA. TCRdb's copy holds only in-frame clones and misses some; the assay was immunoSEQ multiplex PCR. The table records 150,000 to 200,000 clones, about two thirds of them present only once. Specified treatment: oral pan-JAK inhibitor, 5-10 mg twice daily. Sequenced material: CD4+ T cells sorted from blood, taken at week 4, from a patient treated with tofacitinib. All receptors derive from a human donor with alopecia areata.

The V call is TRBV7-8, the J call TRBJ2-5, with D perhaps given as TRBD1 or TRBD2 (5 bases each). There are 16 residues in the CDR3. Between the trimmed V and J ends, which lost 0 bases and 3 bases, there was a span of 14 bases. Germline-derived CDR1 and CDR2 are SGHVS and FQNEAQ. This CDR3 reads CASSLARSRGEETQYF. The CDR3 DNA sequence: TGTGCCAGCAGCTTAGCGAGGTCCCGAGGGGAAGAGACCCAGTACTTC.

The V call is TRBV7-9, the J call TRBJ2-5, with 14 positions matching TRBD2. Germline lookup yields CDR1 SEHNR and CDR2 FQNEAQ (reference sequence). This CDR3 region has 17 residues. V shed 5 bases, J shed 5 bases, and the junction held 10 bases outside the gene matches. CDR3 DNA: TGTGCCAGCAGCGGCGGGACTAGCGGGGGATACGCGGAGACCCAGTACTTC. Its translation: CASSGGTSGGYAETQYF.

The chain links TRBV5-1 to TRBJ2-5; D is unclear. The CDR3 consists of 12 residues. V lost 2 bases and J 5 bases, leaving 7 bases between the germline ends. CDR1 and CDR2 from the germline V gene are SGHRS and YFSETQ. The CDR3 sequence: CASSFSRETQYF. The CDR3 DNA follows: TGCGCCAGCAGCTTTAGTCGCGAGACCCAGTACTTC.

V and J are TRBV9 and TRBJ1-1; TRBD1 aligns across 7 bases. Unmatched junction bases numbered 8, after V lost 4 bases and J lost 2 bases. This CDR3 has 15 residues. The germline CDR1 and CDR2 sequences are SGDLS and YYNGEE. The CDR3 coding sequence is TGTGCCAGCAGCTTAGGGACAGACCAAAACACTGAAGCTTTCTTT. This translates into CASSLGTDQNTEAFF.

As DNA, the CDR3 is TGTGCCAGCAGCAAAAATCTTCAAGAGACCCAGTACTTC. Protein sequence: CASSKNLQETQYF. This sequence joins TRBV11-2 and TRBJ2-5; D is ambiguous. The CDR3 totals 13 residues. The germline CDR1 and CDR2 sequences are SGHAT and FQNNGV. Trimming pared 5 bases from V and 2 bases from J, leaving 9 bases between.

This sequence joins TRBV25-1 and TRBJ2-1, with D possibly TRBD2 on 5 matching bases. CDR1 is MGHDK and CDR2 is SYGVNS in the germline V gene. V was pared by 3 bases and J by 7 bases, with 16 bases between. The CDR3 contains 15 residues. This CDR3 reads CASSDSGLLWNEQFF. DNA of the CDR3: TGTGCCAGCAGTGATTCTGGACTCCTGTGGAATGAGCAGTTCTTC.

This clone was found a few times. The sample holds other DNA sequences that translate to the same CDR3. V usage is TRBV29-1 and J usage is TRBJ2-5; no clear D. Trimming left V 4 bases short and J 4 bases short, with 1 base between. Germline V gene lookup returns CDR1 SQVTM and CDR2 ANQGSEA. This CDR3 has 9 residues. This CDR3 is CSVGETQYF. CDR3 coding DNA: TGCAGCGTTGGAGAGACCCAGTACTTC.

The rearrangement links TRBV5-6 to TRBJ2-6; no clear D gene. The CDR3 length is 15 residues. CDR1 and CDR2 from the germline V gene are SGHDT and YYEEEE. V lost 7 bases and J 0 bases, leaving 11 bases between the germline ends. In nucleotides, the CDR3 is TGTGCCAGCCGGAAATACTACTCTGGGGCCAACGTCCTGACTTTC. Its protein is CASRKYYSGANVLTF.

This chain joins TRBV5-1 and TRBJ1-2; TRBD1 matches 7 bases. CDR1 is SGHRS and CDR2 is YFSETQ in the germline V gene. Unmatched junction bases numbered 1, after V lost 0 bases and J lost 2 bases. The CDR3 runs to 14 residues. CDR3 amino acids: CASSLGQGNYGYTF. CDR3 nucleotides: TGCGCCAGCAGCTTGGGACAGGGCAACTATGGCTACACCTTC.

V gene TRBV6-5 combines with J gene TRBJ2-3; TRBD1 matches 9 bases. V dropped 5 bases and J dropped 6; count of bases not matched to a gene: 9. Germline-derived CDR1 and CDR2 are MNHEY and SVGAGI. The CDR3 spans 15 residues. The DNA for the CDR3 is TGTGCCAGCAGTCTCCGTGGGACAGGGTTGGATACGCAGTATTTT. As protein: CASSLRGTGLDTQYF.

This clone has only one observation. The rearrangement links TRBV19 to TRBJ1-2, with D hard to call. The CDR3 consists of 11 residues. V dropped 9 bases and J dropped 1 base, with 6 bases sitting between them. The germline CDR1 and CDR2 sequences are LNHDA and SQIVND (reference sequence). The CDR3 nucleotides read TGTGCCAGCATGATTAACTATGGCTACACCTTC. This translates into CASMINYGYTF.

The gene calls are TRBV29-1 and TRBJ2-6; D gene unclear. This CDR3 comprises 13 residues. Trimming left V 5 bases short and J 4 bases short, with 9 bases between. CDR1 and CDR2 (germline): SQVTM, ANQGSEA. CDR3 sequence: CSVLGNGANVLTF. As DNA, the CDR3 is TGCAGCGTTCTTGGGAACGGGGCCAACGTCCTGACTTTC.

The chain recombines TRBV5-1 with TRBJ1-1; possible D gene TRBD1, 5 bases. This CDR3 spans 14 amino acids. Trimming cost V 7 bases and J 7 bases, with 20 bases left between them. CDR1 is SGHRS and CDR2 is YFSETQ in the germline V gene. This CDR3 reads CASSSAGRGIEAFF. The CDR3 DNA follows: TGCGCCAGCTCGTCGGCAGGGAGGGGCATTGAAGCTTTCTTT.

The chain carries TRBV27 and TRBJ1-6; the D gene is possibly TRBD1 (5 bases). Trimming pared 5 bases from V and 9 bases from J, leaving 11 bases between. Germline values: CDR1 MNHEY, CDR2 SMNVEV (reference sequence). This CDR3 region has 13 residues. For the CDR3, the DNA is TGTGCCAGCAGTCCCTACGGGGGTTCACCCCTCCACTTT. Amino acids: CASSPYGGSPLHF.

V and J are TRBV30 and TRBJ2-2; no clear D. This CDR3 region has 13 residues. V gave up 8 bases and J gave up 2 bases, with 12 bases separating them. The germline V gene encodes CDR1 GTSNPN and CDR2 SVGIG (reference sequence). The CDR3: CAGAGFNTGELFF. CDR3 nucleotide sequence: TGTGCCGGAGCTGGTTTCAACACCGGGGAGCTGTTTTTT. The whole variable domain, remainder taken from reference TRBV30 and TRBJ2-2, is SQTIHQWPATLVQPVGSPLSLECTVEGTSNPNLYWYRQAAGRGLQLLFYSVGIGQISSEVPQNLSASRPQDRQFILSSKKLLLSDSGFYLCAGAGFNTGELFFGEGSRLTVL.

The chain combines TRBV2 with TRBJ2-5; 8 positions agree with TRBD2. Per the germline V gene, CDR1 is SNHLY and CDR2 is FYNNEI. This CDR3 region has 14 residues. V shed 4 bases, J shed 2 bases, and the junction held 3 bases outside the gene matches. The CDR3 region is CASSVLAEQETQYF. The CDR3 region has the DNA TGTGCCAGCAGTGTACTAGCGGAGCAAGAGACCCAGTACTTC.

The chain has TRBV27 and TRBJ1-3; unclear D gene. V dropped 0 bases and J dropped 0 bases, with 3 bases sitting between them. The CDR3 loop spans 14 amino acids. Germline loops: CDR1 MNHEY, CDR2 SMNVEV (reference sequence). As DNA, the CDR3 is TGTGCCAGCAGTTTATCCCTCTCTGGAAACACCATATATTTT. Protein sequence: CASSLSLSGNTIYF.

This clone was counted a few times. This chain links TRBV9 with TRBJ1-2, with D maybe TRBD1 (6 bases). Germline lookup yields CDR1 SGDLS and CDR2 YYNGEE. CDR3 size: 15 residues. With 0 bases removed from V and 4 bases from J, the gap between germline ends came to 13 bases. Here the CDR3 reads CASSVGGAGSYGYTF. In DNA form, the CDR3 reads TGTGCCAGCAGCGTAGGGGGGGCAGGCTCCTATGGCTACACCTTC.